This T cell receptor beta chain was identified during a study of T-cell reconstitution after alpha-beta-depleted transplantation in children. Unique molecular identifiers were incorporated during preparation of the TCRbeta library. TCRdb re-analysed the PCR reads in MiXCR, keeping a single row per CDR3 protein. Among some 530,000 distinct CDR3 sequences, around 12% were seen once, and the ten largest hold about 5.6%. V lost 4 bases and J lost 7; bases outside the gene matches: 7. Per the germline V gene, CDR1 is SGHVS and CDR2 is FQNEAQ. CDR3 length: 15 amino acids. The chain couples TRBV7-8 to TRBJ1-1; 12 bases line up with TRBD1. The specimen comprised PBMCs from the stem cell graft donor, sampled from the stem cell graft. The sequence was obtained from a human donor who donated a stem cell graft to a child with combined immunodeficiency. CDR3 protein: CASSYPGQGAFEAFF. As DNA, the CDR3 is TGTGCCAGCAGCTACCCGGGACAGGGGGCGTTTGAAGCTTTCTTT.